Listed below are T cell receptor beta chains from one sample, sequenced in a study of T-cell reconstitution after alpha-beta-depleted transplantation in children. MiXCR was run by TCRdb on the PCR reads, yielding one entry per CDR3 protein. The sample shows around 680,000 distinct CDR3 sequences, 15% to 20% of them seen only once. Sequenced here: PBMCs from the stem cell graft donor, sampled from the stem cell graft. These receptors originate from a human donor who donated a stem cell graft to a child with acute myeloid leukemia. CDR3s leave out the opening cysteine and the closing phenylalanine or tryptophan. Clone sizes are given selectively: once, few, many, or a class where the clone is expanded.

V	size	J	CDR3
TRBV20-1	many	TRBJ2-1	SAIPGKGQF
TRBV7-9	many	TRBJ2-7	ASSLVDEQY
TRBV20-1	many	TRBJ1-6	SAPTGGRLNSPLH
TRBV27	many	TRBJ2-3	ASSAWGQRPSTDTQY
TRBV29-1	few	TRBJ2-7	SVEDEQSYEQY
TRBV5-1	few	TRBJ1-5	ASSLLGVSNQPQH
TRBV7-2	.	TRBJ2-7	ASSLLAVSYEQY
TRBV20-1	many	TRBJ1-1	SAPGWDPEAF
TRBV28	.	TRBJ2-2	ASSLQGIQDTGELF
TRBV7-8	few	TRBJ1-1	ASSSKGPGTANTEAF
TRBV10-3	.	TRBJ1-5	AISRDGSNQPQH
TRBV5-1	.	TRBJ1-1	ASSPDGMDTEAF
TRBV7-1	.	TRBJ2-3	ASSSDGSDTQY
TRBV7-2	few	TRBJ2-3	ASSSSGGASDTQY
TRBV6-1	.	TRBJ1-2	ASRRVDRGGYGYT
TRBV20-1	many	TRBJ2-1	SAIGGALGNEQF
TRBV20-1	many	TRBJ2-3	SARWLGVAGTDTQY
TRBV19	.	TRBJ2-1	ASSIELAANEQF
TRBV15	.	TRBJ2-7	ATSRDLGPPTSGGQY
TRBV20-1	many	TRBJ2-1	SASALAGDVSEQF
TRBV10-1	few	TRBJ1-2	ASSLRAVLSGYT
TRBV15	.	TRBJ1-5	ATSRGGQPQH
TRBV20-1	many	TRBJ1-2	SAIQGAKGYT
TRBV20-1	many	TRBJ2-5	SAIEGTPETQY
TRBV12-3/TRBV12-4	few	TRBJ2-2	ASRTGTDTGELF
TRBV12-3/TRBV12-4	many	TRBJ1-1	ASSPPQGGNTEAF
TRBV6-6	few	TRBJ1-2	ASRKTGSRGYT
TRBV10-3	many	TRBJ1-1	AISEIPQGTEAF
TRBV10-2	few	TRBJ1-4	ASRDTGSVYEKLF
TRBV12-3/TRBV12-4	.	TRBJ2-5	ASMARAETQY
TRBV9	many	TRBJ1-5	ASSVGTGVDQPQH
TRBV12-3/TRBV12-4	.	TRBJ2-2	ASTYRLAGYTNTGELF
TRBV12-3/TRBV12-4	.	TRBJ2-1	ASMFVENEQF
TRBV7-9	.	TRBJ1-6	ASSLTRAGDNSPLH
TRBV7-2	few	TRBJ2-5	ASSFDEEETQY
TRBV15	many	TRBJ2-7	ATSRDLGAAYEQY
TRBV30	few	TRBJ1-3	AWSSHMASGNTIY
TRBV5-1	.	TRBJ1-4	ASSLARQGRGEKLF
TRBV7-3	.	TRBJ2-1	ASSLLGGEQF
TRBV20-1	many	TRBJ1-2	SASLAYPYGYT
TRBV7-6	few	TRBJ2-1	ASSGGLAGGRDEQF
TRBV6-1	few	TRBJ2-3	ASRQGFNTDTQY
TRBV12-3/TRBV12-4	.	TRBJ2-1	ASSHGVIASEQF
TRBV25-1	.	TRBJ2-1	ASSEGRDEQF
TRBV20-1	many	TRBJ2-1	SARERGTYNEQF
TRBV6-1	many	TRBJ2-7	ASSEAANTYEQY
TRBV28	few	TRBJ2-1	ASSPSLAGTSGAF
TRBV20-1	.	TRBJ2-1	SASDRGIYNEQF
TRBV11-2	many	TRBJ2-5	ASSLVRGTDQETQY
TRBV13	.	TRBJ2-3	ASSLGLAGGSKDTQY